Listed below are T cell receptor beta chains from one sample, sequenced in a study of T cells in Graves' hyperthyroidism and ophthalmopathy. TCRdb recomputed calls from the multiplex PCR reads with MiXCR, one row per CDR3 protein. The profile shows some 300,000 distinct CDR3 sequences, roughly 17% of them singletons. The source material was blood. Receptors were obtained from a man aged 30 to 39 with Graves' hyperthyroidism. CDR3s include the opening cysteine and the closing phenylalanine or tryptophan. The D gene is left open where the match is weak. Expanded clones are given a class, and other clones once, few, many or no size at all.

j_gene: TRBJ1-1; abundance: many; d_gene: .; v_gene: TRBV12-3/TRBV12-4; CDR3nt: TGTGCCAGCAGTCGGGCAAATGAAGCTTTCTTT; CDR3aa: CASSRANEAFF
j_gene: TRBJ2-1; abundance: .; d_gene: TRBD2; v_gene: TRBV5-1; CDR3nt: TGCGCCAGCAGCCTCGGCCCTAGCGGGAACAATGAGCAGTTCTTC; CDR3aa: CASSLGPSGNNEQFF
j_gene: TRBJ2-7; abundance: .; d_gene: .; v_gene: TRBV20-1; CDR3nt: TGCAGTGCTAGTAATCCTAGTACCTACGAGCAGTACTTC; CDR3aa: CSASNPSTYEQYF
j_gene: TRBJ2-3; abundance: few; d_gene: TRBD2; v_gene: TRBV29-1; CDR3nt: TGCAGCGTTGAATGGGTGGGAGGGACGCAGTATTTT; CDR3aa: CSVEWVGGTQYF
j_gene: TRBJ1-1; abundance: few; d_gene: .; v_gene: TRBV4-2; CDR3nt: TGTGCCAGCAGCGGATCCGAGGACCCCAACGAAGCTTTCTTT; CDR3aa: CASSGSEDPNEAFF
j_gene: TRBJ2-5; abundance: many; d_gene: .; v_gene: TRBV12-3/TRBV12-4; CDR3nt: TGTGCCAGCAGCTTCGGGGAGACCCAGTACTTC; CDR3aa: CASSFGETQYF
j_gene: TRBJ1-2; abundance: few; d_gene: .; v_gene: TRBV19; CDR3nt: TGTGCCAGTAGTATCACATCAGATAACTATGGCTACACCTTC; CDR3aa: CASSITSDNYGYTF
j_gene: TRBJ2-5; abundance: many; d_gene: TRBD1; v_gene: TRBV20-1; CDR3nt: TGCAGTGCGATGGACCGGACAGGGTGGGAGACCCAGTACTTC; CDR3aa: CSAMDRTGWETQYF
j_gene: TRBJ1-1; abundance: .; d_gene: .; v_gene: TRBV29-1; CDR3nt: TGCAGCGTTGAAGAAGGGCAGGTACCTGAAGCTTTCTTT; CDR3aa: CSVEEGQVPEAFF
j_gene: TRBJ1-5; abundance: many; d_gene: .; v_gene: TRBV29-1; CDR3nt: TGCAGCGTTGCCCGCGGGGGCAATCAGCCCCAGCATTTT; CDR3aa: CSVARGGNQPQHF
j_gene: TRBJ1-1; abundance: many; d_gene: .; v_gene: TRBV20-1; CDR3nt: TGCAGTGCTAGATCCGGGGTGGGGAGCACTGAAGCTTTCTTT; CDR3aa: CSARSGVGSTEAFF
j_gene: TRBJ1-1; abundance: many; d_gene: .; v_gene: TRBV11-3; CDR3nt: TGTGCCAGCAGCATCATAGGGACCGACACTGAAGCTTTCTTT; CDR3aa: CASSIIGTDTEAFF
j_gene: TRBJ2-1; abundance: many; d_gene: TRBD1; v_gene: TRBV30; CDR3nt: TGTGCCTGGGGACAGGGGGGGCCCAATGAGCAGTTCTTC; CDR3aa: CAWGQGGPNEQFF
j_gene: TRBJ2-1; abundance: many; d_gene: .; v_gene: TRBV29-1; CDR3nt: TGCAGCCAAATAGTCATTGAGCAGTTCTTC; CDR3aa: CSQIVIEQFF
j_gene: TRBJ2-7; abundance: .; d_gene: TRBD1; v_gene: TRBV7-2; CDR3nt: TGTGCCAGCAGCCGGACAGGGGTGCTCGAGCAGTACTTC; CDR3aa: CASSRTGVLEQYF
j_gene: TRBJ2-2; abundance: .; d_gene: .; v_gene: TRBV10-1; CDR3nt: TGCGCCAGCAGTGAAGGAGGGCGGGCCGGGGAGCTGTTTTTT; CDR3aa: CASSEGGRAGELFF
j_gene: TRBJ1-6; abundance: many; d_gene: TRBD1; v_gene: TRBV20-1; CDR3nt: TGCAGTGCTTCGCGCATTCGGACAGGGACGATTAGTTCACCCCTCCACTTT; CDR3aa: CSASRIRTGTISSPLHF
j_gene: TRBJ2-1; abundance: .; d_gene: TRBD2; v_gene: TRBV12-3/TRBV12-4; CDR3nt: TGTGCCAGCAGGGAAAAAGCGGGAGGGAGAGATGAGCAGTTCTTC; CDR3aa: CASREKAGGRDEQFF
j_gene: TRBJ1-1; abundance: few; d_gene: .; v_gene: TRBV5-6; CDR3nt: TGTGCCAGCAGCTGGGAGGGTAACACTGAAGCTTTCTTT; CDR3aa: CASSWEGNTEAFF
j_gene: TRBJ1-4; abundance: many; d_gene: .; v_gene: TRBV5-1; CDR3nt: TGCGCCAGCAGCCCAACCGCCAGGGTGGGTGAAAAACTGTTTTTT; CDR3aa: CASSPTARVGEKLFF
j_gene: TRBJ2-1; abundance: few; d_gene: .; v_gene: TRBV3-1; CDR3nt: TGTGCCAGCAGCCAATTCCGGGTCTCCTACAATGAGCAGTTCTTC; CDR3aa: CASSQFRVSYNEQFF
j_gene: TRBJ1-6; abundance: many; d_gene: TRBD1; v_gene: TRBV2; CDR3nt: TGTGCCAGCAGGATCCGGGACAGCGAAAATTCACCCCTCCACTTT; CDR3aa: CASRIRDSENSPLHF
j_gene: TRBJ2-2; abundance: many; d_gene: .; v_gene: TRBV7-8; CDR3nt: TGTGCCAGCACCTCGAGGGCGGCAGCAAACACCGGGGAGCTGTTTTTT; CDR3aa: CASTSRAAANTGELFF
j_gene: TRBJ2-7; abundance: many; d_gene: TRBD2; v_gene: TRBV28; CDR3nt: TGTGCCAGCAGCCGGACTAGCGGGAGCGTACACGAGCAGTACTTC; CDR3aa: CASSRTSGSVHEQYF
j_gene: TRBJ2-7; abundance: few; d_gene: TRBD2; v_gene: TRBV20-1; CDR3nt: TGCAGTGCAGCGGGAGGCCGCTACGAGCAGTACTTC; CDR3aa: CSAAGGRYEQYF
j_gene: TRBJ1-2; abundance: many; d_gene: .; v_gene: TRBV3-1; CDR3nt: TGTGCCAGCAGCCGCCGGGAACAGAACTATGGCTACACCTTC; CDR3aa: CASSRREQNYGYTF
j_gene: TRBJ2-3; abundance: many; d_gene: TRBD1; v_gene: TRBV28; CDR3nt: TGTGCCAGCACCTATGACCCCACAGGGGTGGAGCAGTATTTT; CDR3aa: CASTYDPTGVEQYF
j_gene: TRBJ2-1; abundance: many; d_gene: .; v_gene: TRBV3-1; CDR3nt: TGTGCCAGCCTTAGCGCCCTAAACAATGAGCAGTTCTTC; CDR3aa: CASLSALNNEQFF
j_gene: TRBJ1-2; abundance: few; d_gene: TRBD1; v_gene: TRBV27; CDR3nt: TGTGCCAGCAGTTTGGACAGGAGCGACTATGGCTACACCTTC; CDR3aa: CASSLDRSDYGYTF
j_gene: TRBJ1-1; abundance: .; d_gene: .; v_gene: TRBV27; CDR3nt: TGTGCCAGCAAAGAATTGGGGGTCGGTAAAGCTTTCTTT; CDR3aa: CASKELGVGKAFF
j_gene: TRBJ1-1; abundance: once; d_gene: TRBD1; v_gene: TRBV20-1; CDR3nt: TGCAGTGCTAGCCCCCTTACAGGGGGCCGTACTGAAGCTTTCTTT; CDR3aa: CSASPLTGGRTEAFF
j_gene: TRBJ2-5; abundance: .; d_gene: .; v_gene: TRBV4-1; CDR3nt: TGCGCCAGCAGCCAAGAACCAGGGCCCTTTAGTGAGACCCAGTACTTC; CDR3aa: CASSQEPGPFSETQYF
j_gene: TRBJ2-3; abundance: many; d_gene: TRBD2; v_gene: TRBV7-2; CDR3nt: TGTGCCAGCAGCGGGCGGCTAGCGGGTACTAGCACAGATACGCAGTATTTT; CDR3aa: CASSGRLAGTSTDTQYF
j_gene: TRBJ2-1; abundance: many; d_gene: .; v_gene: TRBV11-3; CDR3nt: TGTGCCAGCAGCTTAGATCGAAGCGTCGAGCAGTTCTTC; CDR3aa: CASSLDRSVEQFF
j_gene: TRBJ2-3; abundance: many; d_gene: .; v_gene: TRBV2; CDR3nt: TGTGCCAGCAGCGAGGGCTTGGGAACAGATACGCAGTATTTT; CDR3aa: CASSEGLGTDTQYF
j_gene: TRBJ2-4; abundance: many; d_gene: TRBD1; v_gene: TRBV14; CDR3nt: TGTGCCAGCAGTGGACAGGGGCTCAGGGGGATAAACATTCAGTACTTC; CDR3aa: CASSGQGLRGINIQYF
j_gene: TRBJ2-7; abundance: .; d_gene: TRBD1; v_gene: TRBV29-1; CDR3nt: TGCAGCGGGACCGGGACAGGGGGCTACGAGCAGTACTTC; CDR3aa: CSGTGTGGYEQYF
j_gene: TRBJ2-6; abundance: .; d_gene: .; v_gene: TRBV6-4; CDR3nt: TGTGCCAGCAGTGACTGGGGCCTCTCTGGGGCCAACGTCCTGACTTTC; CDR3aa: CASSDWGLSGANVLTF
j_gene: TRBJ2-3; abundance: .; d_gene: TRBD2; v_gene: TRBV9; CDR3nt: TGTGCCAGCAGCGAGGGGATCGGGGCGGGAGGGCCGGGAGATACGCAGTATTTT; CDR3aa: CASSEGIGAGGPGDTQYF
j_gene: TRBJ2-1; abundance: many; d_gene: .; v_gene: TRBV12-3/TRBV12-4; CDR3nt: TGTGCCAGCAGTTTGTTGAGTTCCCGTGAGCAGTTCTTC; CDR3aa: CASSLLSSREQFF
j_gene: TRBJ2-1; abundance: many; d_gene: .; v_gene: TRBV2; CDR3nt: TGTGCCAGCATTCAAGGAAATGAGCAGTTCTTC; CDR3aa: CASIQGNEQFF
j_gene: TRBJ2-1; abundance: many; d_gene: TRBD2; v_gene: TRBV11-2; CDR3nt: TGTGCCAGCAGCTTAGGGAGCGGGGGGGGGTATGAGCAGTTCTTC; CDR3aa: CASSLGSGGGYEQFF
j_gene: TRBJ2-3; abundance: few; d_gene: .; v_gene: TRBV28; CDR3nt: TGTGCCAGCAGTTCCTATAGGTTCATAACAGATACGCGGTATTTT; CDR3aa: CASSSYRFITDTRYF
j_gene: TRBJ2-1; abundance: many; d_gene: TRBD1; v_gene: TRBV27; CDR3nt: TGTGCCAGCAGTTTACGGGACAGGGTAAATGAGCAGTTCTTC; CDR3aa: CASSLRDRVNEQFF
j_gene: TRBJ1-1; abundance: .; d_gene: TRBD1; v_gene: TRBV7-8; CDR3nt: TGTGCCAGTCAGACCTTGGGACAGGGCACCACTGAAGCTTTCTTT; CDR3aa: CASQTLGQGTTEAFF
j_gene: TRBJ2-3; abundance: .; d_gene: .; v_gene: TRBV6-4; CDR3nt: TGTGCCAGCAGTGACTCCGGCGGGGCAGATACGCAGTATTTT; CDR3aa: CASSDSGGADTQYF
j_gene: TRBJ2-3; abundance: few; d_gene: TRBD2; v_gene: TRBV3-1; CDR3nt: TGTGCCAGCAGCCGCGGGAGGCTGGGCACAGATACGCAGTATTTT; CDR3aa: CASSRGRLGTDTQYF